Below, 5 T cell receptor beta chains from the same sample are listed, as sequenced in a study of T cell repertoires in cytomegalovirus infection. What these receptors recognize is not known. TCRdb redid the calling of the reads with MiXCR, one entry per CDR3 protein. The sample lists approximately 100,000 distinct CDR3 sequences, under 50% occurring once. This specimen was CD8+ T cells from cultured PBMCs, taken from culture after CMV antigen stimulation. The source is a human donor in good health (CMV status not recorded). Some clones in this sample may be carry-over from other donors' samples.

This clonotype was recorded only once. The rearrangement links TRBV2 to TRBJ2-2; D remains unclear. The germline gives CDR1 SNHLY, CDR2 FYNNEI. This CDR3 is built from 12 residues. Between the trimmed V and J ends, which lost 6 bases and 7 bases, there was a span of 9 bases. The CDR3 DNA follows: TGTGCCAGCAGAGATTTGATCGGGGAGCTGTTTTTT. Encoded protein: CASRDLIGELFF.

This chain uses TRBV28 with TRBJ1-2; 7 bases agree with TRBD1. CDR3 size: 16 residues. With 1 base clipped from V and 8 bases from J, the junction kept 13 bases outside the gene matches. The V gene's germline CDR1 is MDHEN and CDR2 SYDVKM. In DNA, the CDR3 is TGTGCCAGCAGTTTATCGACAGGGTTGGCGCTATACGGCTACACCTTC. Translation gives CASSLSTGLALYGYTF.

The J gene is TRBJ2-2, the V gene TRBV9, with 7 bases identical to TRBD2. This CDR3 comprises 17 residues. Germline trimming cut 4 bases from V and 1 base from J; bases unmatched to any gene: 10. Germline CDR1 SGDLS, CDR2 YYNGEE. The CDR3 coding sequence is TGTGCCAGCAGCTTCCGGGGCGGGGGAAAGAACACCGGGGAGCTGTTTTTT. This codes for CASSFRGGGKNTGELFF.

This chain connects TRBV6-1 to TRBJ2-5, with D hard to call. The germline CDR1 and CDR2 sequences are MNHNS and SASEGT. V was cut by 1 base and J by 5 bases, with 14 bases left in between. This CDR3 region has 15 residues. CDR3 DNA: TGTGCCAGCAGTGAAGACTGGGCCGGCGAGGAGACCCAGTACTTC. This sequence encodes CASSEDWAGEETQYF.

The rearrangement uses TRBV12-3 or TRBV12-4 and TRBJ2-3, with TRBD1 matching 8 bases. The length of the CDR3 is 14 residues. Trimming took 10 bases from V and 4 from J; bases not matched to a gene: 10. CDR3 loop: CATSRTGTADTQYF. CDR3 nucleotides: TGTGCCACCTCCCGGACAGGGACCGCAGATACGCAGTATTTT.